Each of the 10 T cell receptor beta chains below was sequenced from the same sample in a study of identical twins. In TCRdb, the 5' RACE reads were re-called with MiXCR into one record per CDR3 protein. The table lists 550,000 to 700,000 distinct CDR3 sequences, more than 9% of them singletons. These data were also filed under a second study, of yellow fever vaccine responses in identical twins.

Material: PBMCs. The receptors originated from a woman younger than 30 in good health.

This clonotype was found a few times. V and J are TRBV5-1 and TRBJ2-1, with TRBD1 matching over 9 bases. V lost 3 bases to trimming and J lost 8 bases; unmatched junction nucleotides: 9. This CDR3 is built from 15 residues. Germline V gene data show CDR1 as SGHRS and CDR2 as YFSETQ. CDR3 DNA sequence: TGCGCCAGCAGCTGGAGGGGACAGGGTAAGGATGAGCAGTTCTTC. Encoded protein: CASSWRGQGKDEQFF.

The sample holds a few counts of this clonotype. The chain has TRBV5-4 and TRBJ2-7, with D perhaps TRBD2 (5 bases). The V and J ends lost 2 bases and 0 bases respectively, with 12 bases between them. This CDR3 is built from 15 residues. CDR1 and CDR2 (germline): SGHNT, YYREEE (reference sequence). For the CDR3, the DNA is TGTGCCAGCAGCTTATCGGGGATCAGCTCCTACGAGCAGTACTTC. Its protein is CASSLSGISSYEQYF.

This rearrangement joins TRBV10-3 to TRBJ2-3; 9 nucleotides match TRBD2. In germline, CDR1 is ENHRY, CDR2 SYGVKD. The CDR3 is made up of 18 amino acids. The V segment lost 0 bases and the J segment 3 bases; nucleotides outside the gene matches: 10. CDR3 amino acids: CAISESSGRVTGTDTQYF. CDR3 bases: TGTGCCATCAGTGAGTCTAGCGGGAGAGTCACGGGGACAGATACGCAGTATTTT.

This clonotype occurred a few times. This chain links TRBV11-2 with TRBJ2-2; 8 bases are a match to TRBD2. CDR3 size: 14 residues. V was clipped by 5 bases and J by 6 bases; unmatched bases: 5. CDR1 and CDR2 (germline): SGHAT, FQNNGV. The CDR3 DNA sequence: TGTGCCAGCAGCCCGGGGGGGGGAGCCGGGGAGCTGTTTTTT. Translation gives CASSPGGGAGELFF.

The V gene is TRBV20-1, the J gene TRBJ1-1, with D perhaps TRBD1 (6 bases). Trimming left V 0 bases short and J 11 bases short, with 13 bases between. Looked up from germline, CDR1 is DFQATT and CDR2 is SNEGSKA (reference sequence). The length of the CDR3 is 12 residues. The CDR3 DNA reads TGCAGTGCTAGAGATCAACAGGGTCGGGCTTTCTTT. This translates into CSARDQQGRAFF.

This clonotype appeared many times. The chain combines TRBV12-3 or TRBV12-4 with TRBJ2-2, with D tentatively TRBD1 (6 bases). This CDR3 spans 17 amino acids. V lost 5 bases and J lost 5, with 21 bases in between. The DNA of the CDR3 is TGTGCCAGCAGTCCGGCCAAGACAGGAGAACCAACCGGGGAGCTGTTTTTT. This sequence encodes CASSPAKTGEPTGELFF.

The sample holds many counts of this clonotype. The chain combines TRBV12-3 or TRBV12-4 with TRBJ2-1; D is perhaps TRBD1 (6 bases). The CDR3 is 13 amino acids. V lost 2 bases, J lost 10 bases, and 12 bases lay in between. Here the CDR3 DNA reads TGTGCCAGCAGTTTAAACAGGGCCGAGGAGCAGTTCTTC. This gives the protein CASSLNRAEEQFF.

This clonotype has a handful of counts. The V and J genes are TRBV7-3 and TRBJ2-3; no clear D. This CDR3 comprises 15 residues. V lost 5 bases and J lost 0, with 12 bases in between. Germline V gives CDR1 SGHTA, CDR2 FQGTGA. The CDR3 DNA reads TGTGCCAGCAGCCCCTTTGAAGCGAGCACAGATACGCAGTATTTT. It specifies CASSPFEASTDTQYF.

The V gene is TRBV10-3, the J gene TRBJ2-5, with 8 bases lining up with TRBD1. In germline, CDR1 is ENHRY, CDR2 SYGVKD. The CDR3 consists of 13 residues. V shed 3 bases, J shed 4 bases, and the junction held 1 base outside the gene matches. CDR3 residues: CAISDGQGETQYF. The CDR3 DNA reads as TGTGCCATCAGTGATGGACAGGGAGAGACCCAGTACTTC.

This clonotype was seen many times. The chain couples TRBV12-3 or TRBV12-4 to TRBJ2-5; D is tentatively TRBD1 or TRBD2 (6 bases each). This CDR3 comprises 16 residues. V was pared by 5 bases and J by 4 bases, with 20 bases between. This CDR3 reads CASSGKWGAVRETQYF. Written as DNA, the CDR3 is TGTGCCAGCAGTGGTAAATGGGGGGCCGTACGAGAGACCCAGTACTTC.